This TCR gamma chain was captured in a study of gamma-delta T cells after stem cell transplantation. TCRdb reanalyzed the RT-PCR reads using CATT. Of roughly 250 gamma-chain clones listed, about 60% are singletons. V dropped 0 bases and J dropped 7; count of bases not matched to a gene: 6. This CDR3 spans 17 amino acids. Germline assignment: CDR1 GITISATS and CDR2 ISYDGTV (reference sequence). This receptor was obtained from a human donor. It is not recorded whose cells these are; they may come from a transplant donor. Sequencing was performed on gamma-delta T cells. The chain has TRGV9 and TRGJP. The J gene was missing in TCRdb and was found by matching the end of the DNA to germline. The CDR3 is CALWEVHAELGKKIKVF. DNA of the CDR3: TGTGCCTTGTGGGAGGTGCATGCCGAGTTGGGCAAAAAAATCAAGGTATTT.